The 26 T cell receptor beta chains below were found in one sample sequenced in a study of control samples from healthy donors and cancer patients. The data were produced by immunoSEQ multiplex PCR, yet TCRdb's version contains in-frame clones alone and is incomplete. The top ten clones hold under 3% of a sample with some 71,000 clones, approximately 87% of them seen once. The sequencing sample was made of PBMCs. These receptors were collected from a woman between 50 and 59 years old with head and neck cancer.

The J gene is TRBJ1-6, the V gene TRBV27; D may be TRBD1 (5 bases). The CDR3 has 14 residues. V was shortened by 2 bases and J by 9 bases, with 11 bases between the two germline ends. Germline CDR1 is MNHEY and CDR2 is SMNVEV (reference sequence). The CDR3 loop is CASSLRGVSSPLHF. CDR3 bases: TGTGCCAGCAGTTTAAGGGGCGTAAGTTCACCCCTCCACTTT.

This sequence joins TRBV5-1 and TRBJ2-7; a weak D match, TRBD1 (6 bases). Trimming cost V 0 bases and J 0 bases, with 10 bases left between them. Germline CDR1 SGHRS, CDR2 YFSETQ. The CDR3 covers 15 residues. This chain's CDR3 is CASSLAGQFSYEQYF. As DNA, the CDR3 is TGCGCCAGCAGCTTGGCCGGACAGTTCTCCTACGAGCAGTACTTC.

The V call is TRBV27, the J call TRBJ1-2; 7 bases line up with TRBD1. With 1 base clipped from V and 4 bases from J, the junction kept 0 bases outside the gene matches. Germline assignment: CDR1 MNHEY and CDR2 SMNVEV (reference sequence). The CDR3 totals 13 residues. The CDR3 loop reads CASSLWTGYGYTF. The CDR3, as DNA: TGTGCCAGCAGTTTATGGACAGGCTATGGCTACACCTTC.

The rearrangement links TRBV15 to TRBJ2-5; 11 nucleotides agree with TRBD1. V was clipped by 6 bases and J by 3 bases; unmatched bases: 6. Looked up from germline, CDR1 is LNHNV and CDR2 is YYDKDF (reference sequence). The CDR3 has 15 residues. CDR3 amino acids: CATRELGQGEETQYF. The CDR3 DNA reads TGTGCCACCAGGGAGTTGGGACAGGGGGAAGAGACCCAGTACTTC. The entire variable domain, with the rest obtained from reference TRBV15 and TRBJ2-5, is as follows: DAMVIQNPRYQVTQFGKPVTLSCSQTLNHNVMYWYQQKSSQAPKLLFHYYDKDFNNEADTPDNFQSRRPNTSFCFLDIRSPGLGDTAMYLCATRELGQGEETQYFGPGTRLLVL.

The gene calls are TRBV6-1 and TRBJ1-2; D is possibly TRBD1 (6 bases). This CDR3 comprises 14 residues. Trimming removed 1 base from V and 7 bases from J, with 13 bases in between. Germline CDR1 is MNHNS and CDR2 is SASEGT. CDR3 nucleotides: TGTGCCAGCAGTGAAGACCAGGGGAGGTCTGGCTACACCTTC. Translation: CASSEDQGRSGYTF.

The chain carries TRBV28 and TRBJ2-3; 12 bases map to TRBD2. Germline V gene data show CDR1 as MDHEN and CDR2 as SYDVKM. Trimming removed 3 bases from V and 2 bases from J; junction bases left unmatched: 15. The CDR3 has 20 residues. For the CDR3, the DNA is TGTGCCAGCAGTTTTAAGGGGGCCTGGACTAGCGGGGCCCACACAGATACGCAGTATTTT. Translation: CASSFKGAWTSGAHTDTQYF.

V and J are TRBV20-1 and TRBJ1-1; D not certain. V dropped 0 bases and J dropped 10 bases, with 9 bases sitting between them. The CDR3 contains 11 residues. Germline CDR1 is DFQATT and CDR2 is SNEGSKA (reference sequence). CDR3 sequence: CSARDRFGAFF. As DNA, the CDR3 is TGCAGTGCTAGAGATCGGTTTGGAGCTTTCTTT.

Regarding this clone: Within the sample, other DNA sequences also encode this same CDR3. The V gene is TRBV6-2 or TRBV6-3, the J gene TRBJ1-6; D might be TRBD1 (5 bases). The CDR3 extends over 20 amino acids. CDR1 is MNHEY, CDR2 SVGEGT, per germline. Trimming left V 3 bases short and J 0 bases short, with 21 bases between. DNA for the CDR3: TGTGCCAGCAGTTATCAAGGCGGCATGACGGGGGGCTCCTATAATTCACCCCTCCACTTT. Residues: CASSYQGGMTGGSYNSPLHF.

The gene calls are TRBV19 and TRBJ2-1; 9 bases are a match to TRBD2. The ends lost 3 bases at V and 4 bases at J; junction bases unmatched: 16. The CDR3 is 19 residues long. Germline assignment: CDR1 LNHDA and CDR2 SQIVND (reference sequence). CDR3 loop: CASSILAGLAPARYNEQFF. In nucleotides, the CDR3 is TGTGCCAGTAGTATCCTGGCCGGACTAGCGCCCGCGCGGTACAATGAGCAGTTCTTC.

This clone was counted between two and nine times. V gene TRBV21-1 combines with J gene TRBJ2-1; the table's D call TRBD2 went unverified against the DNA. TRBV21-1 is a pseudogene. This CDR3 region has 17 residues. The chain's CDR3 is CASSKKLLAGGHNEQFF. CDR3 coding DNA: TGTGCCAGCAGCAAAAAACTCCTAGCGGGGGGTCACAATGAGCAGTTCTTC.

This CDR3 reads CAWSGQPFNNQPQHF. CDR3 nucleotide sequence: TGTGCCTGGAGCGGACAGCCTTTTAACAATCAGCCCCAGCATTTT. The chain employs TRBV30 and TRBJ1-5, with a possible D match to TRBD1 (6 bases). The CDR3 consists of 15 residues. V lost 3 bases, J lost 3 bases, and 15 bases lay in between. The germline CDR1 and CDR2 sequences are GTSNPN and SVGIG (reference sequence).

The chain carries TRBV30 and TRBJ2-3; tentative D call: TRBD1 (6 bases). CDR3 size: 16 residues. The V and J ends lost 4 bases and 1 base respectively, with 18 bases between them. Germline V gives CDR1 GTSNPN, CDR2 SVGIG (reference sequence). CDR3 protein: CAWTPRADRRTDTQYF. CDR3 nucleotides: TGTGCCTGGACCCCCCGGGCGGACAGACGCACAGATACGCAGTATTTT. The complete variable domain, with remaining parts taken from reference TRBV30 and TRBJ2-3, reads SQTIHQWPATLVQPVGSPLSLECTVEGTSNPNLYWYRQAAGRGLQLLFYSVGIGQISSEVPQNLSASRPQDRQFILSSKKLLLSDSGFYLCAWTPRADRRTDTQYFGPGTRLTVL.

The chain uses TRBV6-6 and TRBJ1-2; 10 nucleotides agree with TRBD1. V gave up 2 bases and J gave up 8 bases; unmatched junction bases: 11. The CDR3 is 16 amino acids. CDR1 and CDR2 (germline): MNHNY, SVGAGI (reference sequence). CDR3 amino acids: CASSYNPGTGVSGYTF. DNA for the CDR3: TGTGCCAGCAGTTACAACCCCGGGACAGGGGTAAGCGGCTACACCTTC.

This chain connects TRBV7-3 to TRBJ2-3; D may be TRBD2 (6 bases). The CDR3 has 15 residues. Deletions cut 1 base from V and 1 base from J, with 9 bases between. The V gene's germline CDR1 is SGHTA and CDR2 FQGTGA. The CDR3 sequence: CASSLNGGGTDTQYF. The CDR3 nucleotides are TGTGCCAGCAGCTTAAACGGGGGAGGCACAGATACGCAGTATTTT.

V and J are TRBV28 and TRBJ1-4; D not resolved. There are 15 residues in the CDR3. Germline-derived CDR1 and CDR2 are MDHEN and SYDVKM. Trimming took 4 bases from V and 3 from J, leaving 12 bases between them. The CDR3 nucleotides are TGTGCCAGCAGTTCACGGACGGCAGCTAATGAAAAACTGTTTTTT. It yields the protein CASSSRTAANEKLFF.

Only one count was recorded for this clone. The J gene is TRBJ1-1, the V gene TRBV7-9; D not resolved. The V and J ends lost 4 bases and 4 bases respectively, with 16 bases between them. The CDR3 has 15 amino acids. Germline lookup yields CDR1 SEHNR and CDR2 FQNEAQ (reference sequence). The CDR3 region has the DNA TGTGCCAGCAGCTGGATACTGAGGTACGGCACTGAAGCTTTCTTT. This codes for CASSWILRYGTEAFF.

The chain has TRBV6-1 and TRBJ2-7; D perhaps matches TRBD1 (6 bases). The V end lost 3 bases, the J end lost 3 bases, and 15 bases lay between the germline ends. The germline V gene has CDR1 MNHNS and CDR2 SASEGT. This CDR3 contains 15 residues. CDR3 in amino acids: CASSDSRTARYEQYF. The DNA of the CDR3 is TGTGCCAGCAGTGATTCTAGGACAGCCCGCTACGAGCAGTACTTC.

The V gene is TRBV11-2, the J gene TRBJ2-7, with a possible D match to TRBD1 (5 bases). Per the germline V gene, CDR1 is SGHAT and CDR2 is FQNNGV. This CDR3 has 15 residues. Trimming left V 2 bases short and J 2 bases short, with 13 bases between. This CDR3 reads CASSLTQGNPYEQYF. DNA of the CDR3: TGTGCCAGCAGCTTAACCCAGGGCAACCCCTACGAGCAGTACTTC. The whole variable domain, remainder taken from reference TRBV11-2 and TRBJ2-7, is EAGVAQSPRYKIIEKRQSVAFWCNPISGHATLYWYQQILGQGPKLLIQFQNNGVVDDSQLPKDRFSAERLKGVDSTLKIQPAKLEDSAVYLCASSLTQGNPYEQYFGPGTRLTVT.

This clone was counted a few times. The chain employs TRBV6-1 and TRBJ2-7; 9 nucleotides line up with TRBD1. With V trimmed by 0 bases and J by 3 bases, 3 bases remained unmatched. The CDR3 is 15 amino acids. The germline gives CDR1 MNHNS, CDR2 SASEGT. CDR3 sequence reads: CASSEAGTGSYEQYF. The CDR3 coding sequence is TGTGCCAGCAGTGAAGCTGGGACAGGGAGCTACGAGCAGTACTTC.

The chain combines TRBV7-2 with TRBJ2-5, with TRBD2 as a possible D gene (5 bases). Germline CDR1 reads SGHTA; CDR2 reads FQGNSA. V was trimmed by 1 base and J by 5 bases, leaving 11 bases between them. CDR3 length: 14 amino acids. CDR3 nucleotide sequence: TGTGCCAGCAGCTTAGGGTTTAGCGTGGAGACCCAGTACTTC. Residues: CASSLGFSVETQYF. Looking up the rest from reference TRBV7-2 and TRBJ2-5 gives the full variable domain: GAGVSQSPSNKVTEKGKDVELRCDPISGHTALYWYRQSLGQGLEFLIYFQGNSAPDKSGLPSDRFSAERTGGSVSTLTIQRTQQEDSAVYLCASSLGFSVETQYFGPGTRLLVL.

V and J are TRBV6-5 and TRBJ1-4, with TRBD1 matching over 11 bases. Germline V CDR1 and CDR2: MNHEY, SVGAGI. The CDR3 loop spans 15 amino acids. J was trimmed by 5 bases and V by 5 bases; bases with no gene match: 4. CDR3 in amino acids: CASSRGTGGNEKLFF. CDR3 DNA sequence: TGTGCCAGCAGTCGGGGGACAGGGGGAAATGAAAAACTGTTTTTT.

The V call is TRBV3-1 (or the pseudogene TRBV3-2), the J call TRBJ2-5; maybe TRBD1 (5 bases). Germline CDR1 LGHDT, CDR2 YNNKEL (reference sequence). V lost 0 bases to trimming and J lost 1 base, with 12 bases between them. The CDR3 is 16 amino acids. CDR3 amino acids: CASSQDSRVGQETQYF. CDR3 DNA: TGTGCCAGCAGCCAAGACTCCAGGGTGGGCCAAGAGACCCAGTACTTC.

The rearrangement uses TRBV2 and TRBJ1-6, with 8 bases that match TRBD1. The V and J ends lost 7 bases and 7 bases, in that order; junction bases with no gene match: 12. CDR3 length: 16 residues. CDR1 and CDR2 from the germline V gene are SNHLY and FYNNEI. For the CDR3, the DNA is TGTGCCAGCAATTCCCTGCAGGGGGCGGAAAATTCACCCCTCCACTTT. It yields the protein CASNSLQGAENSPLHF.

The V gene is TRBV29-1, the J gene TRBJ1-1; D may be TRBD1 (5 bases). Germline CDR1 reads SQVTM; CDR2 reads ANQGSEA. This CDR3 is 13 amino acids long. V lost 4 bases and J 5 bases, leaving 14 bases between the germline ends. CDR3 in DNA: TGCAGCGTTGCAGCGGCCGGGGGAACTGAAGCTTTCTTT. It specifies CSVAAAGGTEAFF.

The chain joins TRBV2 to TRBJ1-6; D unclear. V was shortened by 6 bases and J by 7 bases, with 10 bases between the two germline ends. This CDR3 region has 13 residues. The germline V gene has CDR1 SNHLY and CDR2 FYNNEI. This chain's CDR3 is CASSMRQNSPLHF. In DNA form, the CDR3 reads TGTGCCAGCAGCATGAGACAAAATTCACCCCTCCACTTT.

The V gene is TRBV4-1, the J gene TRBJ2-5, with 7 bases matching TRBD1. CDR1 and CDR2 from the germline V gene are MGHRA and YSYEKL. V lost 1 base, J lost 3 bases, and 8 bases stayed unmatched. CDR3 length: 16 amino acids. The CDR3 DNA reads as TGCGCCAGCAGCCAAGCGGGGACGACAGGGAAAGAGACCCAGTACTTC. Its protein is CASSQAGTTGKETQYF.